The source of this T cell receptor beta chain is a study of cytomegalovirus exposure and HLA in healthy donors. Study at large: The same platform used for the approximately 670 first-cohort repertoires was also used for the 95 to 150 validation repertoires, as a later analysis reported.

Study-wide points: The finding came from a later analysis; first-cohort TCR clusters tended to co-occur in the 130 or so validation repertoires. In vitro confirmation showed three CMV-associated chains to be CMV antigen specific. A classifier reportedly called cytomegalovirus status with high sensitivity and specificity.

This clone turned up a few times. Its specificity is not known. V trimming: 2 bases; J trimming: 9 bases; junction bases outside the gene matches: 7. This CDR3 has 14 amino acids. Germline CDR1 reads MRHNA; CDR2 reads SNTAGT. TCRdb's copy holds only in-frame clones and misses some; the assay was immunoSEQ multiplex PCR. There are about 160,000 clones in the sample; 85% to 90% occur only once, and approximately 10% lies in the top ten. This receptor was obtained from a woman aged 18 to 35 in good health and CMV-seropositive. The sample consisted of PBMCs. This chain links TRBV6-4 with TRBJ2-1; 7 nucleotides line up with TRBD1. CDR3 bases: TGTGCCAGCAGTGACCAGGGGGAAAGGAGTGAGCAGTTCTTC. Encoded protein: CASSDQGERSEQFF.